Listed below are T cell receptor beta chains from one sample, sequenced in a study of OX40 agonist ivuxolimab in advanced cancers. Generated by immunoSEQ multiplex PCR, the TCRdb table keeps only in-frame clones and is missing some. The sample includes roughly 76,000 clones, 80% to 90% of them seen just once. This material consisted of CD4+ or CD8+ T cells sorted from blood, taken in a trial of the OX40 agonist ivuxolimab. The source of these receptors is an adult with an advanced solid tumor such as melanoma, head and neck, liver or kidney cancer. The CDR3 runs from the conserved cysteine through the conserved F or W. The order of the fields is J gene, clone size, V gene, D gene, CDR3 protein, CDR3 DNA. A D gene is named only where the DNA matches it firmly. Not every row has a clone size; where given, it reads once, few, many or a size class.

j_gene: TRBJ2-3; abundance: .; v_gene: TRBV10-3; d_gene: .; CDR3aa: CAIQVASTDTQYF; CDR3nt: TGTGCCATCCAGGTCGCTAGCACAGATACGCAGTATTTT
j_gene: TRBJ1-2; abundance: .; v_gene: TRBV6-5; d_gene: .; CDR3aa: CASSTLGSRTPGYTF; CDR3nt: TGTGCCAGCAGTACTCTTGGGTCCAGGACCCCGGGCTACACCTTC
j_gene: TRBJ2-1; abundance: .; v_gene: TRBV10-1; d_gene: .; CDR3aa: CASSEPTLEAAGGEQFF; CDR3nt: TGCGCCAGCAGTGAGCCCACACTCGAGGCTGCCGGGGGTGAGCAGTTCTTC
j_gene: TRBJ2-4; abundance: .; v_gene: TRBV4-1; d_gene: .; CDR3aa: CASSLGQGLRRANIQYF; CDR3nt: TGCGCCAGCAGCCTCGGGCAAGGGTTGCGCCGGGCAAACATTCAGTACTTC
j_gene: TRBJ1-3; abundance: .; v_gene: TRBV19; d_gene: .; CDR3aa: CASTDISSGNTIYF; CDR3nt: TGTGCCAGCACGGACATCTCTTCTGGAAACACCATATATTTT
j_gene: TRBJ1-2; abundance: .; v_gene: TRBV6-5; d_gene: TRBD1; CDR3aa: CASSYDTPGQDGYTF; CDR3nt: TGTGCCAGCAGTTACGATACACCGGGACAGGATGGCTACACCTTC
j_gene: TRBJ2-7; abundance: .; v_gene: TRBV5-1; d_gene: .; CDR3aa: CASSLGRGTGGFPPAYEQYF; CDR3nt: TGCGCCAGCAGCTTGGGTAGAGGGACCGGAGGGTTCCCGCCAGCTTACGAGCAGTACTTC
j_gene: TRBJ2-2; abundance: .; v_gene: TRBV13; d_gene: .; CDR3aa: CASSLRGTGELFF; CDR3nt: TGTGCCAGCAGCTTACGGGGCACCGGGGAGCTGTTTTTT
j_gene: TRBJ1-3; abundance: .; v_gene: TRBV30; d_gene: .; CDR3aa: CAWDRGAGNTIYF; CDR3nt: TGTGCCTGGGACCGGGGGGCTGGAAACACCATATATTTT
j_gene: TRBJ1-6; abundance: .; v_gene: TRBV30; d_gene: .; CDR3aa: CAWTREYNSPLHF; CDR3nt: TGTGCCTGGACTAGGGAGTATAATTCACCCCTCCACTTT
j_gene: TRBJ2-7; abundance: .; v_gene: TRBV4-3; d_gene: TRBD1; CDR3aa: CASSQTRDRGYEQYF; CDR3nt: TGCGCCAGCAGCCAAACCCGGGACAGGGGCTACGAGCAGTACTTC
j_gene: TRBJ2-1; abundance: .; v_gene: TRBV6-1; d_gene: TRBD2; CDR3aa: CASSRTSGSEDEQFF; CDR3nt: TGTGCCAGCAGTAGGACTAGCGGGAGCGAGGATGAGCAGTTCTTC
j_gene: TRBJ1-1; abundance: few; v_gene: TRBV4-3; d_gene: .; CDR3aa: CASSTGQLNTEAFF; CDR3nt: TGCGCCAGCAGCACTGGACAGCTGAACACTGAAGCTTTCTTT
j_gene: TRBJ2-1; abundance: .; v_gene: TRBV19; d_gene: .; CDR3aa: CASSLWTRSYNEQFF; CDR3nt: TGTGCCAGTAGTCTATGGACAAGATCCTACAATGAGCAGTTCTTC
j_gene: TRBJ2-2; abundance: .; v_gene: TRBV5-4; d_gene: TRBD2; CDR3aa: CASSPPPSGKGTGELFF; CDR3nt: TGTGCCAGCAGCCCTCCGCCTAGCGGGAAGGGAACCGGGGAGCTGTTTTTT
j_gene: TRBJ1-5; abundance: .; v_gene: TRBV5-5; d_gene: .; CDR3aa: CASSLVQDSNQPQHF; CDR3nt: TGTGCCAGCAGCTTGGTGCAGGATAGCAATCAGCCCCAGCATTTT
j_gene: TRBJ1-2; abundance: .; v_gene: TRBV30; d_gene: TRBD1; CDR3aa: CAWSTRDRGFYGYTF; CDR3nt: TGTGCCTGGAGCACCCGGGACAGGGGATTCTATGGCTACACCTTC
j_gene: TRBJ2-5; abundance: .; v_gene: TRBV7-6; d_gene: .; CDR3aa: CASSPRIGSPETQYF; CDR3nt: TGTGCCAGCAGCCCTCGGATAGGGTCCCCAGAGACCCAGTACTTC